Described below is a single TCR beta chain sequence and its context. Antigen specificity is unknown. This sample stems from a study of naive and memory T cell subsets. Findings and limits, study-wide: This RNA-based method may be sensitive to activation-related transcript changes.

After removal of 6 bases from V and 6 bases from J, the junction contained 8 bases not matched to a gene. The germline V gene has CDR1 DFQATT and CDR2 SNEGSKA (reference sequence). The length of the CDR3 is 12 residues. Adult healthy volunteers gave 2.5 ml peripheral blood for whole-blood RNA. A UMI-containing oligonucleotide was joined by 3' ligation to the TCR cDNA template. Input was about 1 to 1,100 ng of DNase-treated total RNA without cell sorting. Alpha and beta constant region primers primed reverse transcription for blood and skin samples. Four PCR rounds used nested alpha and beta constant region primers plus the SP2 primer. From the 5' RACE reads, TCRdb called clonotypes with MiXCR, one entry per CDR3 protein. The table records roughly 26,000 distinct CDR3 sequences, under 30% of them present only once.

The clonotype originates from a female donor in good health. The chain recombines TRBV20-1 with TRBJ2-7; 7 nucleotides align to TRBD2. The CDR3 DNA sequence: TGCAGTGCCCGAGGGAGGGGCGGCGAGCAGTACTTC. Residues: CSARGRGGEQYF.